The following is a T cell receptor beta chain sequence with its context. Its specificity is unknown. Its ends do not fully match the called genes, so a read error is possible. Amplified regions were TCR beta CDR3 sequences from RNA transcripts. RT-PCR in the first round (using the HTBI primer set) targeted the TCR CDR3. MiXCR, run by TCRdb on the multiplex PCR reads, gives a single entry per CDR3 protein. The sample contains around 300,000 distinct CDR3 sequences, around a fifth of which appear only once. The source of the sample is a study of T cells in Graves' hyperthyroidism and ophthalmopathy. General study points: In the blood, most expanded thyroid clonotypes above 0.001 appeared as well.

Using over 8.5 ml of fresh peripheral blood, PBMCs were prepared. Germline CDR1 is KGHDR and CDR2 is SFDVKD. This CDR3 has 15 amino acids. This clonotype was sampled from a man aged 50 or older with Graves' ophthalmopathy. The sequenced material came from blood. The V call is TRBV24-1, the J call TRBJ2-1, with D perhaps given as TRBD1 or TRBD2 (5 bases each). The CDR3, as DNA: TGTGCCACCAGTGACAGGGTAGACGGGAACAATGAGCAGTCCTTC. Residues: CATSDRVDGNNEQSF.